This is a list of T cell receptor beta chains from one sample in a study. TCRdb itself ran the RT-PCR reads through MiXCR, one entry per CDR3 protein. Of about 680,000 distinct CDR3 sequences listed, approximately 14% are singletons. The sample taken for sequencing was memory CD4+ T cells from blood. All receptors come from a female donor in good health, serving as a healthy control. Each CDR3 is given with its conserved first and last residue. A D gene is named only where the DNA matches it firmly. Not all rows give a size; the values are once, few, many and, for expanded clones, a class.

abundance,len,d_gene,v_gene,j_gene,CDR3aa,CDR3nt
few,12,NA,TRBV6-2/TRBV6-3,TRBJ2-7,CASRKRDYEQYF,TGTGCCAGCCGAAAGCGTGACTACGAGCAGTACTTC
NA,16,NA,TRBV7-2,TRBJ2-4,CASSLDQRLAKNIQYF,TGTGCCAGCAGCTTAGATCAGCGGTTAGCCAAAAACATTCAGTACTTC
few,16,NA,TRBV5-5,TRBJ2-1,CASSRTVMSSYNEQFF,TGTGCCAGCAGCCGAACGGTCATGAGCTCCTACAATGAGCAGTTCTTC
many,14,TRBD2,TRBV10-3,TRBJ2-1,CAISETGTSGEQFF,TGTGCCATCAGTGAGACCGGGACTAGCGGGGAGCAGTTCTTC
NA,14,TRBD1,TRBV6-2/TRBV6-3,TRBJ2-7,CASKSGTGMYEQYF,TGTGCCAGCAAGTCCGGGACAGGGATGTACGAGCAGTACTTC
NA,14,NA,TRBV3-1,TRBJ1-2,CASSQDDANYGYTF,TGTGCCAGCAGCCAAGATGACGCGAACTATGGCTACACCTTC
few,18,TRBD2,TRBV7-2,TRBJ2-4,CASRNSGSGGGRKNIQYF,TGTGCCAGCAGGAATAGCGGGAGCGGGGGGGGAAGGAAAAACATTCAGTACTTC
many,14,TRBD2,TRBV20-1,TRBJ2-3,CSAPLWEGADTQYF,TGCAGTGCGCCCTTGTGGGAGGGTGCAGATACGCAGTATTTT
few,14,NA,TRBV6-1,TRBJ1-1,CAGTRGAQGTEAFF,TGTGCCGGCACCCGGGGGGCCCAAGGCACTGAAGCTTTCTTT
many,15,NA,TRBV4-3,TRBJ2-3,CASSQAPGSTDTQYF,TGCGCCAGCAGCCAAGCTCCAGGGAGCACAGATACGCAGTATTTT
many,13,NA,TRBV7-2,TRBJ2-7,CASSLSRYYEQYF,TGTGCCAGCAGCTTGTCACGATACTACGAGCAGTACTTC
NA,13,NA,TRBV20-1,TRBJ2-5,CSAQTPNQETQYF,TGCAGTGCCCAGACTCCGAATCAAGAGACCCAGTACTTC
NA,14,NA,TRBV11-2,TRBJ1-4,CASSLGLPNEKLFF,TGTGCCAGCAGCCTGGGACTGCCTAATGAAAAACTGTTTTTT
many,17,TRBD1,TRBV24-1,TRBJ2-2,CATSDYKTGVDTGELFF,TGTGCCACCAGTGACTACAAAACAGGGGTGGACACCGGGGAGCTGTTTTTT
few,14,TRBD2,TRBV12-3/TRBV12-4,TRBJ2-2,CAGRPSGRSGELFF,TGTGCAGGCAGGCCTAGCGGGAGATCCGGGGAGCTGTTTTTT
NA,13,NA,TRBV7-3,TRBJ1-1,CASSYLSGTEAFF,TGTGCCAGCAGCTATTTATCGGGAACTGAAGCTTTCTTT
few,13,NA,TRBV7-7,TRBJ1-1,CASSSNPNTEAFF,TGTGCCAGCAGCTCGAACCCGAACACTGAAGCTTTCTTT
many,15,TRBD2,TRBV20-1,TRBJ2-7,CSAMSLREGRYEQYF,TGCAGTGCTATGAGTTTGCGGGAGGGCCGATACGAGCAGTACTTC
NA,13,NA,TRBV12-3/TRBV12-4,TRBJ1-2,CASSQGNNYGYTF,TGTGCCAGCAGTCAGGGGAACAACTATGGCTACACCTTC
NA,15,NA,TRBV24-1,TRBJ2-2,CATSENRQNTGELFF,TGTGCCACCAGTGAAAACCGACAAAACACCGGGGAGCTGTTTTTT
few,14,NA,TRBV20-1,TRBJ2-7,CSAPRDPSRGEQYF,TGCAGTGCACCACGGGATCCTTCGAGGGGCGAGCAGTACTTC
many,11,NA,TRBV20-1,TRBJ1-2,CSVGLNYGYTF,TGCAGTGTAGGTTTGAACTATGGCTACACCTTC
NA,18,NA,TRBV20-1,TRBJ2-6,CSARAFGTPSSGANVLTF,TGCAGTGCTAGAGCTTTCGGGACACCAAGCTCTGGGGCCAACGTCCTGACTTTC
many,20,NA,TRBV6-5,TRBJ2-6,CASSYSIRGQPPSGANVLTF,TGTGCCAGCAGTTACTCGATACGAGGACAGCCCCCCTCTGGGGCCAACGTCCTGACTTTC
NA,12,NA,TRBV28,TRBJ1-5,CASSLQGKAQHF,TGTGCCAGCAGTTTACAGGGTAAAGCCCAGCATTTT
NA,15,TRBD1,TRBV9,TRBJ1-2,CASSACQDRGYGYTF,TGTGCCAGCAGCGCCTGCCAGGACAGGGGCTATGGCTACACCTTC
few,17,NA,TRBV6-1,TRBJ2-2,CASSASRPKTNTGELFF,TGTGCCAGCAGTGCTTCCCGCCCTAAGACAAACACCGGGGAGCTGTTTTTT
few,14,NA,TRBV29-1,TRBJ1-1,CSGAWNKLDTEAFF,TGCAGCGGGGCATGGAACAAACTTGACACTGAAGCTTTCTTT
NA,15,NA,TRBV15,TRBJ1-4,CATSWRGMTNEKLFF,TGTGCCACCAGCTGGAGGGGGATGACTAATGAAAAACTGTTTTTT
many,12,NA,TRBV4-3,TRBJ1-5,CASSRGGGPQHF,TGCGCCAGCAGCCGAGGGGGGGGGCCCCAGCATTTT
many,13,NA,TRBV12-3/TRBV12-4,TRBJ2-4,CASSLGGVNIQYF,TGTGCCAGCAGTTTAGGAGGGGTGAACATTCAGTACTTC
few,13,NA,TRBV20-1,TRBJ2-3,CSWDSSHTDTQYF,TGCAGTTGGGACTCCTCCCACACAGATACGCAGTATTTT
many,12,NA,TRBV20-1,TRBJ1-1,CSAEREPPEAFF,TGCAGTGCAGAGAGAGAGCCCCCTGAAGCTTTCTTT
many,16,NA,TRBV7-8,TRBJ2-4,CASSLDPGQGKNIQYF,TGTGCCAGCAGCTTAGACCCGGGGCAGGGCAAAAACATTCAGTACTTC
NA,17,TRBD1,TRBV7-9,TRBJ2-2,CASSRIGQGANTGELFF,TGTGCCAGCAGCCGTATCGGACAGGGGGCGAACACCGGGGAGCTGTTTTTT
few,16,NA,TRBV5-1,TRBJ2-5,CASSLEAGRGKETQYF,TGCGCCAGCAGCTTGGAGGCAGGGCGAGGGAAAGAGACCCAGTACTTC
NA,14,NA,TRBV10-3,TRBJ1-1,CAISNKGMDTEAFF,TGTGCCATCAGCAACAAGGGAATGGACACTGAAGCTTTCTTT
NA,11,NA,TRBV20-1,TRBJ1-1,CSARRASEAFF,TGCAGTGCTAGAAGGGCCAGTGAAGCTTTCTTT
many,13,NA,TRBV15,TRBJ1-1,CATSRESRTEAFF,TGTGCCACCAGCAGAGAGAGCCGCACTGAAGCTTTCTTT
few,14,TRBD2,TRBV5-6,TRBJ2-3,CASSFTSVKDTQYF,TGTGCCAGCAGCTTCACTAGCGTGAAAGATACGCAGTATTTT
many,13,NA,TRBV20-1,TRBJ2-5,CSAGGTKQETQYF,TGCAGTGCTGGCGGGACCAAACAAGAGACCCAGTACTTC
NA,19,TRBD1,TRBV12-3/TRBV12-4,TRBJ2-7,CASSYILGQGTRSSYEQYF,TGTGCCAGCAGCTACATTTTGGGACAGGGGACGAGAAGCTCCTACGAGCAGTACTTC
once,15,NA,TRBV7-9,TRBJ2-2,CASSLGRVHTGELFF,TGTGCCAGCAGCCTGGGGCGGGTCCACACCGGGGAGCTGTTTTTT
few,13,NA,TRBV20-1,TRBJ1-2,CSAPTTGAGGYTF,TGCAGTGCCCCCACCACAGGCGCAGGGGGCTACACCTTC
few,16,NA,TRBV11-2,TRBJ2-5,CASSRRDSERQETQYF,TGTGCCAGCAGTCGACGGGACTCCGAGAGGCAAGAGACCCAGTACTTC
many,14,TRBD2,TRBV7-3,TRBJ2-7,CASSSLAGDAEQYF,TGTGCCAGCAGCTCACTAGCGGGAGATGCCGAGCAGTACTTC
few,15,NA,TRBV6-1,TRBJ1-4,CASSQPGATNEKLFF,TGTGCCAGCAGTCAGCCAGGGGCCACTAATGAAAAACTGTTTTTT
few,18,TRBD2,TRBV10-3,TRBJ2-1,CAISDRWGGTSSYNEQFF,TGTGCCATCAGTGATCGGTGGGGGGGTACTAGCTCCTACAATGAGCAGTTCTTC
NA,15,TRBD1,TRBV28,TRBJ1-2,CASSLATGLFGGYTF,TGTGCCAGCAGTTTGGCGACAGGGTTATTCGGCGGCTACACCTTC
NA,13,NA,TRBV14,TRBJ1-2,CASSPTEYYGYTF,TGTGCCAGCAGCCCAACGGAATATTATGGCTACACCTTC
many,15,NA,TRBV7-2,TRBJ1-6,CASSLGSGRNSPLHF,TGTGCCAGCAGCCTCGGATCGGGGAGGAATTCACCCCTCCACTTT